One sample yielded the 8 T cell receptor beta chains listed below, sequenced in a study of T cell responses to AZD1222 COVID-19 vaccine. Method: immunoSEQ multiplex PCR; TCRdb's copy keeps in-frame clones and lacks some. The table lists approximately 110,000 clones, 70% to 90% of them singletons, with 4.4% in the top ten. The material was peripheral blood, obtained 28 days after the second AZD1222 dose. The receptors were gathered from an adult who received the AZD1222 COVID-19 vaccine.

Concerning this clone: Germline and junction disagree at one end, which may indicate a read error. V gene TRBV7-8 combines with J gene TRBJ1-2, with 8 bases matching TRBD1. Per the germline V gene, CDR1 is SGHVS and CDR2 is FQNEAQ. This CDR3 has 13 residues. In nucleotides, the CDR3 is TGTGCCAGCAGTTTAGACAGGGGTCATGGCTACACCTTC. Amino acid sequence: CASSLDRGHGYTF.

The chain carries TRBV12-3 or TRBV12-4 and TRBJ2-5; D unclear. The V and J ends lost 5 bases and 5 bases respectively, with 9 bases between them. The CDR3 spans 12 residues. The CDR3 region is CASSPEAETQYF. CDR3 DNA: TGTGCCAGCAGTCCCGAGGCGGAGACCCAGTACTTC.

This clone showed up just once. The V call is TRBV18, the J call TRBJ2-7, with a tentative D call TRBD2 (5 bases). The germline gives CDR1 KGHSH, CDR2 LQKENI. This CDR3 is built from 13 residues. V lost 3 bases to trimming and J lost 3 bases, with 9 bases between them. CDR3 amino acids: CASSPEVFYEQYF. Written as DNA, the CDR3 is TGTGCCAGCTCACCGGAGGTTTTCTACGAGCAGTACTTC. The full variable domain, its missing parts supplied by reference TRBV18 and TRBJ2-7, is NAGVMQNPRHLVRRRGQEARLRCSPMKGHSHVYWYRQLPEEGLKFMVYLQKENIIDESGMPKERFSAEFPKEGPSILRIQQVVRGDSAAYFCASSPEVFYEQYFGPGTRLTVT.

The V call is TRBV14, the J call TRBJ1-2; possibly TRBD1 for D (6 bases). The V end was cut by 4 bases, the J end by 4 bases, with 7 bases between. The CDR3 loop spans 12 amino acids. Germline V gene lookup returns CDR1 SGHDN and CDR2 FVKESK. CDR3: CASSLDSYGYTF. CDR3 DNA sequence: TGTGCCAGCAGCCTGGACAGCTATGGCTACACCTTC. Complete variable domain (other parts from reference TRBV14 and TRBJ1-2): EAGVTQFPSHSVIEKGQTVTLRCDPISGHDNLYWYRRVMGKEIKFLLHFVKESKQDESGMPNNRFLAERTGGTYSTLKVQPAELEDSGVYFCASSLDSYGYTFGSGTRLTVV.

Note on this clone: In the same sample, other DNA sequences code for this CDR3. The chain joins TRBV3-1 (or the pseudogene TRBV3-2) to TRBJ2-3; 11 bases agree with TRBD2. This CDR3 spans 18 amino acids. With V trimmed by 4 bases and J by 2 bases, 11 bases remained unmatched. Germline CDR1 reads LGHDT; CDR2 reads YNNKEL (reference sequence). CDR3 loop: CASSPGLAGGHYTDTQYF. As DNA, the CDR3 is TGTGCCAGCAGCCCCGGGCTAGCGGGAGGCCATTACACAGATACGCAGTATTTT.

This clone occurred a few times. V gene TRBV19 combines with J gene TRBJ2-1; 8 bases map to TRBD1. V shed 6 bases and J 3 bases; nucleotides not matched to a gene: 19. The germline gives CDR1 LNHDA, CDR2 SQIVND (reference sequence). The CDR3 is 19 residues long. CDR3 region: CASRPRPQGVSPGYNEQFF. In nucleotides, the CDR3 is TGTGCCAGTAGACCAAGGCCACAGGGGGTTAGCCCAGGCTACAATGAGCAGTTCTTC.

The chain joins TRBV10-3 to TRBJ2-3; D perhaps matches TRBD2 (6 bases). Trimming pared 6 bases from V and 0 bases from J, leaving 13 bases between. CDR1 and CDR2 (germline): ENHRY, SYGVKD. The CDR3 loop spans 15 amino acids. The DNA of the CDR3 is TGTGCCATCAGGGCTAGCGCAGCTAGCACAGATACGCAGTATTTT. Its protein product is CAIRASAASTDTQYF.

The chain joins TRBV7-3 to TRBJ2-7; D may be TRBD1 (6 bases). The CDR3 is 13 residues long. Germline loops: CDR1 SGHTA, CDR2 FQGTGA. Trimming left V 5 bases short and J 3 bases short, with 11 bases between. CDR3 bases: TGTGCCAGCAGCAAGGGACAAAACTACGAGCAGTACTTC. It translates to CASSKGQNYEQYF. Complete variable domain (other parts from reference TRBV7-3 and TRBJ2-7): GAGVSQTPSNKVTEKGKYVELRCDPISGHTALYWYRQSLGQGPEFLIYFQGTGAADDSGLPNDRFFAVRPEGSVSTLKIQRTERGDSAVYLCASSKGQNYEQYFGPGTRLTVT.